A selection of T cell receptor beta chains follows, all from one sample in a study of blood T cell repertoires in COVID-19. The protocol was immunoSEQ multiplex PCR, while the TCRdb copy is restricted to in-frame clones and leaves out a portion. This table holds hundreds of thousands of clones, over 75% found once. The sequencing sample was made of PBMCs or T cells enriched from blood (not recorded which). Every receptor here comes from a man in his thirties or forties who had recovered from COVID-19. CDR3s include the opening cysteine and the closing phenylalanine or tryptophan. A D gene is named only where the DNA matches it firmly. Clone size appears in some rows only: once, few, many, or a class for an expanded clone.

cdr3_aa j_call clone_size v_call d_call
CASSSQENTEAFF TRBJ1-1 once TRBV5-4 .
CASRPGSNQPQHF TRBJ1-5 . TRBV28 .
CAARGQSYGYTF TRBJ1-2 . TRBV6-5 .
CASSLTTSGLPAQYF TRBJ2-3 once TRBV3-1/TRBV3-2 TRBD2
CAISGTDRDYNEQFF TRBJ2-1 . TRBV10-3 TRBD1
CAISESKQLDSNQPQHF TRBJ1-5 . TRBV10-3 .
CASSTGLADSYEQYF TRBJ2-7 . TRBV6-5 TRBD2
CASSLVLGRVQREDQPQHF TRBJ1-5 . TRBV7-9 .
CASREGQNTGELFF TRBJ2-2 . TRBV10-1 .
CASSPRGPGLAGVDEQYF TRBJ2-7 . TRBV18 TRBD2
CATSDRGQGGQETQYF TRBJ2-5 . TRBV24-1 .
CASSFNRGNQPQHF TRBJ1-5 . TRBV6-5 .
CASSQSTGGEQYF TRBJ2-7 . TRBV4-1 TRBD1
CASNRGDGTEAFF TRBJ1-1 . TRBV10-2 TRBD1
CASSLGGQGFFF TRBJ2-1 . TRBV11-2 TRBD1
CASSPGYSGANVLTF TRBJ2-6 . TRBV9 .
CSVEAQGSSGEAFF TRBJ1-1 . TRBV29-1 TRBD1
CASSLGPTGQPQHF TRBJ1-5 . TRBV11-2 .
CASSKGLIYNEQFF TRBJ2-1 . TRBV28 .
CASSFRQARSTDTQYF TRBJ2-3 . TRBV7-2 .
CAIKGGVGELFF TRBJ2-2 . TRBV12-3/TRBV12-4 TRBD1
CASGLVTAAGGSYEQYF TRBJ2-7 . TRBV12-5 TRBD2
CSVRRETQYF TRBJ2-5 . TRBV29-1 .
CAWNLIHRVGYTF TRBJ1-2 . TRBV30 .
CASSPGTVNTEAFF TRBJ1-1 . TRBV5-1 TRBD1
CASSQEGGRNSGNTIYF TRBJ1-3 . TRBV4-2 .
CASISDRENGYTF TRBJ1-2 . TRBV10-2 TRBD1
CASSIGAGTVGESNQPQHF TRBJ1-5 . TRBV19 .
CASSVGVPSGTEAFF TRBJ1-1 . TRBV5-6 .
CASSIGRHGGYEQYF TRBJ2-7 . TRBV19 .
CSVGGGYGTEAFF TRBJ1-1 . TRBV29-1 .